The entry that follows covers one T cell receptor (beta chain) sequence. This sample was included in a study of blood T cell repertoires in COVID-19. About the research overall: Whether acute or convalescent, the COVID-19 samples came from the United States, Italy and Spain. T cells, B-cell-depleted T cells, or PBMCs provided the cDNA or gDNA that served as material.

Using immunoSEQ multiplex PCR, the repertoire was profiled, and TCRdb retains in-frame clones only, with some absent. The sample contains 87,000 or so clones, roughly 84% of which appear only once. This CDR3 is built from 16 residues. V shed 6 bases, J shed 4 bases, and the junction held 15 bases outside the gene matches. The sample was peripheral blood. The chain is built from TRBV5-3 and TRBJ1-2, with 7 bases identical to TRBD1. TRBV5-3 is an ORF; its function is uncertain. The receptor's source is a woman of 80 years or more in a cohort sampled during active or convalescent COVID-19. The CDR3 protein is CARIGTKGALGYGYTF. CDR3 DNA: TGTGCCAGAATAGGTACAAAGGGGGCACTTGGCTATGGCTACACCTTC.